This T cell receptor (beta chain) emerged from a study of cytomegalovirus exposure and HLA in healthy donors. In the study overall: For the roughly 400 genotyped donors, roughly 80% fell within the Caucasian-associated ancestry cluster. General study results and limits: CMV serostatus stood as the only immune exposure information on hand.

The PCR had 60 Vbeta and 13 Jbeta primers. Generated by immunoSEQ multiplex PCR, the TCRdb table keeps only in-frame clones and is missing some. Of over 150,000 clones in the sample, about 70% are singletons; the top ten hold around 3%. Germline loops: CDR1 MGHDK, CDR2 SYGVNS. Unmatched junction bases numbered 20, after V lost 0 bases and J lost 11 bases. There are 18 residues in the CDR3. Of note for this clone: What it binds is unknown.

This chain joins TRBV25-1 and TRBJ1-1, with 8 bases fitting TRBD1. Sample: PBMCs. This clonotype originated in a woman in her 40s in good health and CMV-seropositive. The CDR3 coding sequence is TGTGCCAGCAGTGAATATTTCACGGGGACAGGTCCCGCAGGGGAGGCTTTCTTT. Translating it yields CASSEYFTGTGPAGEAFF. The full variable domain, rest sourced from reference TRBV25-1 and TRBJ1-1, is EADIYQTPRYLVIGTGKKITLECSQTMGHDKMYWYQQDPGMELHLIHYSYGVNSTEKGDLSSESTVSRIRTEHFPLTLESARPSHTSQYLCASSEYFTGTGPAGEAFFGQGTRLTVV.